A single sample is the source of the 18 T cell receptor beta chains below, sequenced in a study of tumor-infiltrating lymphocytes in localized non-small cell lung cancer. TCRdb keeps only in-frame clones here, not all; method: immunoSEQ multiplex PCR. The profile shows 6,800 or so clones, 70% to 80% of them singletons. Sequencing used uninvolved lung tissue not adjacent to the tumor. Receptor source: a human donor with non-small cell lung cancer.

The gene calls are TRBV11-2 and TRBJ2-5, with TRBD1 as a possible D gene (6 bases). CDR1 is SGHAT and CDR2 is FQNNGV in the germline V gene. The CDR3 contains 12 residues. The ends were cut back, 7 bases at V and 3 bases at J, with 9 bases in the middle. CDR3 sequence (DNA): TGTGCCAGCATGTCAGGGGAAGAGACCCAGTACTTC. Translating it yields CASMSGEETQYF.

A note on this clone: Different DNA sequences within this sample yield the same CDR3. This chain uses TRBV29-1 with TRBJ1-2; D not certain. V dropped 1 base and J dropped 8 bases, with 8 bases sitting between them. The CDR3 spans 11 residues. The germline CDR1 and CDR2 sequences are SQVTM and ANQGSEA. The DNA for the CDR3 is TGCAGCGTTGAAGTCGGAAAGGGCTACACCTTC. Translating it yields CSVEVGKGYTF.

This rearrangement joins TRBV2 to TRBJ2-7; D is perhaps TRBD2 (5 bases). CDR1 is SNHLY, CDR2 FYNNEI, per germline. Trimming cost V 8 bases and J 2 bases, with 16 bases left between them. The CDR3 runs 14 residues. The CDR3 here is CASYRAVGAYEQYF. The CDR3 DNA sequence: TGTGCCAGCTATCGGGCGGTCGGGGCCTACGAGCAGTACTTC.

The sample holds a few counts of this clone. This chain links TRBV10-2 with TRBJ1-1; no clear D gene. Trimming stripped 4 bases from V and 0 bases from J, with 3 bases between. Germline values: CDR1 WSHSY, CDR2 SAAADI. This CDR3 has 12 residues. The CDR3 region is CASSGMNTEAFF. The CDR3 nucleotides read TGCGCCAGCAGTGGTATGAACACTGAAGCTTTCTTT.

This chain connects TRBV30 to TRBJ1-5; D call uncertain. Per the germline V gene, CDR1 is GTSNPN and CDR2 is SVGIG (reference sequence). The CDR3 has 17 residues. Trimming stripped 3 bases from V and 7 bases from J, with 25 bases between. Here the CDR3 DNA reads TGTGCCTGGAGCACCCGGGGAGGGTTCCTTGCGGAGCAGCCCCAGCATTTT. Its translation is CAWSTRGGFLAEQPQHF.

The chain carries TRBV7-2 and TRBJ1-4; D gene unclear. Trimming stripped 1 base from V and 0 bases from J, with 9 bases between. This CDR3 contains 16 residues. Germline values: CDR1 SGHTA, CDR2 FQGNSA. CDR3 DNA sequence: TGTGCCAGCAGCTTAGTATTGGCTGCAACTAATGAAAAACTGTTTTTT. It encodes CASSLVLAATNEKLFF.

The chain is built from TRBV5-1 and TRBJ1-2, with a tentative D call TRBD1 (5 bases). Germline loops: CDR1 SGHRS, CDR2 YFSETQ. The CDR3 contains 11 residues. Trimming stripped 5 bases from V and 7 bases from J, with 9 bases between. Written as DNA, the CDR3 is TGCGCCAGCAGGCAGGGAGGTGGCTACACCTTC. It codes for CASRQGGGYTF.

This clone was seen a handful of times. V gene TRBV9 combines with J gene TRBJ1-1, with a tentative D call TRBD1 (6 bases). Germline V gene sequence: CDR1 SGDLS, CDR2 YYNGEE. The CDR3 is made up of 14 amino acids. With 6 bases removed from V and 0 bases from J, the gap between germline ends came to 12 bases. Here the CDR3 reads CASTRDTVNTEAFF. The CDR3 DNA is TGTGCCAGCACAAGGGACACTGTGAACACTGAAGCTTTCTTT. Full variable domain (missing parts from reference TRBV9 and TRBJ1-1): DSGVTQTPKHLITATGQRVTLRCSPRSGDLSVYWYQQSLDQGLQFLIQYYNGEERAKGNILERFSAQQFPDLHSELNLSSLELGDSALYFCASTRDTVNTEAFFGQGTRLTVV.

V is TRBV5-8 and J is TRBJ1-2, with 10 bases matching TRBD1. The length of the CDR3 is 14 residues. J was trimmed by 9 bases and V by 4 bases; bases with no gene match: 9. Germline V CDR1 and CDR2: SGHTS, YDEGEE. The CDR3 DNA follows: TGTGCCAGCAGCCAGACCCGACAGGGGGCTAGCTACACCTTC. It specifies CASSQTRQGASYTF.

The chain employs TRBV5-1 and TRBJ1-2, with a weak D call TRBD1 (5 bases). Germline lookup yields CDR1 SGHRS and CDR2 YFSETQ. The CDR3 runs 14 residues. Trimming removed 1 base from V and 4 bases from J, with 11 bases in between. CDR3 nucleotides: TGCGCCAGCAGCTTGAGGGGTGCTGGCTATGGCTACACCTTC. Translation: CASSLRGAGYGYTF. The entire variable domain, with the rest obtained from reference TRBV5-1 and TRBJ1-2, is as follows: KAGVTQTPRYLIKTRGQQVTLSCSPISGHRSVSWYQQTPGQGLQFLFEYFSETQRNKGNFPGRFSGRQFSNSRSEMNVSTLELGDSALYLCASSLRGAGYGYTFGSGTRLTVV.

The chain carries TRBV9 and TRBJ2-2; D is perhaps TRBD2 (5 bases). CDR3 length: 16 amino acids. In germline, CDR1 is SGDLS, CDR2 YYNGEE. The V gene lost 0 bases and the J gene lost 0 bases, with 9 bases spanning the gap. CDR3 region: CASSVGGAPNTGELFF. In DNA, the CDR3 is TGTGCCAGCAGCGTAGGGGGAGCCCCGAACACCGGGGAGCTGTTTTTT.

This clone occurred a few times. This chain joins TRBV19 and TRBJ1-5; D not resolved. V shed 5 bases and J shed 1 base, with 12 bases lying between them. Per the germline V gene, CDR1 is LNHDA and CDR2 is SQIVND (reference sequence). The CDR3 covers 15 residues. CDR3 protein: CASSPLQASNQPQHF. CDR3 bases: TGTGCCAGTAGTCCTCTGCAAGCCAGCAATCAGCCCCAGCATTTT.

The CDR3 here is CASSRRDLLTEAFF. CDR3 DNA: TGTGCCAGCAGTCGGCGGGACCTTTTGACTGAAGCTTTCTTT. The chain employs TRBV27 and TRBJ1-1, with D tentatively TRBD1 (5 bases). CDR1 MNHEY and CDR2 SMNVEV come from the germline V gene (reference sequence). This CDR3 has 14 amino acids. V lost 5 bases to trimming and J lost 5 bases, with 15 bases between them.

The CDR3 reads CASSSGGRFYEQYF. The CDR3 DNA reads as TGTGCCAGCAGTTCCGGGGGGCGCTTCTACGAGCAGTACTTC. The rearrangement links TRBV28 to TRBJ2-7, with D possibly matching TRBD2 (7 bases). Trimming stripped 4 bases from V and 3 bases from J, with 13 bases between. The germline gives CDR1 MDHEN, CDR2 SYDVKM. This CDR3 is built from 14 residues.

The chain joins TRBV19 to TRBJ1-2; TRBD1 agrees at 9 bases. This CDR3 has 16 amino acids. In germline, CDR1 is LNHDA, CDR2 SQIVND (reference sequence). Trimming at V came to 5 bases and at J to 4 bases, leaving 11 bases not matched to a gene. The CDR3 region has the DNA TGTGCCAGTAGTCCTCCGGGACAGGGCCTCCTCTATGGCTACACCTTC. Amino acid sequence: CASSPPGQGLLYGYTF.

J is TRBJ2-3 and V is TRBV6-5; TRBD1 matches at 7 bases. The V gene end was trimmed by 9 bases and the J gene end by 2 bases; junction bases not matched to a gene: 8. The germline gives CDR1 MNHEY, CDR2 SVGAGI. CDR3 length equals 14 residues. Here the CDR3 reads CASRTGPSTDTQYF. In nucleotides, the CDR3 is TGTGCCAGTAGGACAGGTCCGTCCACAGATACGCAGTATTTT.

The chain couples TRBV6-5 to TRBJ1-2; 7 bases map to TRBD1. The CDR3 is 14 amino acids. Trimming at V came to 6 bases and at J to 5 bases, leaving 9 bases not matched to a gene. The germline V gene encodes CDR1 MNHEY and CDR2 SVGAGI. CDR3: CASRPQGSLYGYTF. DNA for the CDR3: TGTGCCAGCAGACCACAGGGGAGTCTATATGGCTACACCTTC.

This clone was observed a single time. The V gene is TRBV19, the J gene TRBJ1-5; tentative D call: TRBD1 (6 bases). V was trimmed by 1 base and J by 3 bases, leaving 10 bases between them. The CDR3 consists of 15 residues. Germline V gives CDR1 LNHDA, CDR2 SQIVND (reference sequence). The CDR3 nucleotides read TGTGCCAGTAGTATAGGGACAGCGGTCAATCAGCCCCAGCATTTT. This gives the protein CASSIGTAVNQPQHF.